This TCR beta chain was captured by sequencing in a study of prognosis after radiotherapy for stage I lung cancer. At the level of the study: Under 15 cases involved newly diagnosed primary stage I lung tumors, and roughly 5 involved oligometastatic NSCLC subsequent to surgical resection of the primary tumor.

Prior chemotherapy, radiotherapy and other malignancies were absent; CT and PET/CT showed node-negative disease. V lost 8 bases and J lost 3; bases outside the gene matches: 6. Germline V gene lookup returns CDR1 MNHEY and CDR2 SMNVEV (reference sequence). CDR3 length equals 14 residues. Overall study results and limits: Among expanded TCR clones, tumor specificity was not determined. Gene usage, both TRBV and TRBJ, reportedly differed between patients with metastases and patients without them.

Multiplex PCR in two rounds served to amplify TCR beta CDR3 from genomic DNA. With primers specific to each TRBV and TRBJ gene, the first-round PCR was performed. TCRdb recomputed calls from the multiplex PCR reads with MiXCR, one row per CDR3 protein. In the table there are 15,000 to 20,000 distinct CDR3 sequences, about 46% of which are singletons. This clonotype was counted at least ten times. Antigen unknown. The receptor comes from a donor over 45 with non-small cell lung cancer. The V gene is TRBV27, the J gene TRBJ2-2; 7 nucleotides match TRBD2. The input for sequencing was PBMCs, taken before or after stereotactic body radiation therapy (not recorded which). Written as DNA, the CDR3 is TGTGCCAGCTTTGGGGGGGGGGACACCGGGGAGCTGTTTTTT. It codes for CASFGGGDTGELFF.